This T cell receptor beta chain derives from a study of blood T cell repertoires in COVID-19. About the research overall: Sites across the United States, Italy and Spain contributed samples from acute and convalescent COVID-19. Nucleic acid was either cDNA or gDNA, and it came from T cells, B-cell-depleted T cells, or PBMCs.

The CDR3 runs to 13 residues. Trimming took 4 bases from V and 9 from J, leaving 14 bases between them. The V gene's germline CDR1 is SGDLS and CDR2 YYNGEE. Participants were aged about 18 to 100 years from 20 to 30 US areas. Cohort placement rested on clinical history that participants reported themselves. The table came from immunoSEQ multiplex PCR; TCRdb's copy has only in-frame clones and leaves some out. The sample has approximately 300,000 clones, about 85% seen once. Specimen: PBMCs or T cells enriched from blood (not recorded which). The chain employs TRBV9 and TRBJ2-1, with D perhaps matching TRBD1 (6 bases). This receptor was obtained from a woman in her thirties who had recovered from COVID-19. The DNA for the CDR3 is TGTGCCAGCAGCCCCTCAAGGGACACTGAGCAGTTCTTC. This translates into CASSPSRDTEQFF.